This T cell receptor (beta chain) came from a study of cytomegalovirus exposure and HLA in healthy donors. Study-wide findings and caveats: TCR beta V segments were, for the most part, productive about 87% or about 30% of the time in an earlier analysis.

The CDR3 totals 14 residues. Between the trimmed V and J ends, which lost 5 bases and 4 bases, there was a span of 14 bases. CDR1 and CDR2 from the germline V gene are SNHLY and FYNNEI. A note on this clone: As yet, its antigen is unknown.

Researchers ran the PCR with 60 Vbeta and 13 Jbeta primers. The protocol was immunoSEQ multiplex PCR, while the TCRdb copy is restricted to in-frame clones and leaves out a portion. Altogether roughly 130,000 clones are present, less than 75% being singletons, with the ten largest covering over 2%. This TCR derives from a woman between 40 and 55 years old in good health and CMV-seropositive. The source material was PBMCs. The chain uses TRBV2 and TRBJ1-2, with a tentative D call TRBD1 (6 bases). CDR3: CASSSGTLGYGYTF. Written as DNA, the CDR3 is TGTGCCAGCAGTTCCGGGACACTCGGCTATGGCTACACCTTC. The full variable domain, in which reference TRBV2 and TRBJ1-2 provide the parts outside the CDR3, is EPEVTQTPSHQVTQMGQEVILRCVPISNHLYFYWYRQILGQKVEFLVSFYNNEISEKSEIFDDQFSVERPDGSNFTLKIRSTKLEDSAMYFCASSSGTLGYGYTFGSGTRLTVV.